A single count supports the clone carrying this TCR beta chain. Measured with immunoSEQ multiplex PCR; TCRdb has only the in-frame clones, and not every one. The sample has about 250,000 clones, about 83% seen once. Germline-derived CDR1 and CDR2 are SNHLY and FYNNEI. V gave up 3 bases and J gave up 10 bases, with 7 bases separating them. The length of the CDR3 is 12 residues. This sample is drawn from a study of blood T cell repertoires in COVID-19. The V call is TRBV2, the J call TRBJ1-6; D remains unclear. This sequence was found in an elderly man with acute or convalescent COVID-19. The sequencing input was peripheral blood. The CDR3: CASSDESSPLHF. CDR3 nucleotides: TGTGCCAGCAGTGATGAGAGCTCACCCCTCCACTTT. Based on the CDR3 plus reference TRBV2 and TRBJ1-6, the full variable domain is EPEVTQTPSHQVTQMGQEVILRCVPISNHLYFYWYRQILGQKVEFLVSFYNNEISEKSEIFDDQFSVERPDGSNFTLKIRSTKLEDSAMYFCASSDESSPLHFGNGTRLTVT.